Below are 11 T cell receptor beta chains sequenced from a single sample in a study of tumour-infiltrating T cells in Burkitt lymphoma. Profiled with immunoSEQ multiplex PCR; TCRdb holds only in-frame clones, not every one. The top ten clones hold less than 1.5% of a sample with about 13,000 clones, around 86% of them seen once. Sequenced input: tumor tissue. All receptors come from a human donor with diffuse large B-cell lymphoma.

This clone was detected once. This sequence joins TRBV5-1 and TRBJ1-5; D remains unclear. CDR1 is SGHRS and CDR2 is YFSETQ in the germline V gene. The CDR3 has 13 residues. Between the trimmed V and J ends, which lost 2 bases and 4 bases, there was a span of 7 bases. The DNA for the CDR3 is TGCGCCAGCAGCTTAGCCACGAATCAGCCCCAGCATTTT. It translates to CASSLATNQPQHF.

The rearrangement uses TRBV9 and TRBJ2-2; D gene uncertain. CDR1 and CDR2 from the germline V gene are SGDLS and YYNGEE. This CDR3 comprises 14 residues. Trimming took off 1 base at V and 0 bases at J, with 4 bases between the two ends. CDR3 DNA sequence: TGTGCCAGCAGCGTAAACCCGAACACCGGGGAGCTGTTTTTT. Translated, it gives CASSVNPNTGELFF.

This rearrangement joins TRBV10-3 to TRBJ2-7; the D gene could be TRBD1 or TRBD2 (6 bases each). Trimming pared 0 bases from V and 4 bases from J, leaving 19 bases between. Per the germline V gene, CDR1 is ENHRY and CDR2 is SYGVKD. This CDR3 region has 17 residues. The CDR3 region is CAISESIGQTRSYEQYF. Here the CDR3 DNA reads TGTGCCATCAGTGAGTCCATCGGACAGACTAGATCTTACGAGCAGTACTTC.

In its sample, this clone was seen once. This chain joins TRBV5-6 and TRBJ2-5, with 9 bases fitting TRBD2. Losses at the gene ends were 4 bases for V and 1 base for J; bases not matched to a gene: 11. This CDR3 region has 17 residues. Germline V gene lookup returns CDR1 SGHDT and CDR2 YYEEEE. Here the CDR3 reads CASSLRGLATRQETQYF. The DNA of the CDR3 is TGTGCCAGCAGCCTCCGGGGACTAGCCACTCGCCAAGAGACCCAGTACTTC. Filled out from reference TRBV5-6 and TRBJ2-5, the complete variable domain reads DAGVTQSPTHLIKTRGQQVTLRCSPKSGHDTVSWYQQALGQGPQFIFQYYEEEERQRGNFPDRFSGHQFPNYSSELNVNALLLGDSALYLCASSLRGLATRQETQYFGPGTRLLVL.

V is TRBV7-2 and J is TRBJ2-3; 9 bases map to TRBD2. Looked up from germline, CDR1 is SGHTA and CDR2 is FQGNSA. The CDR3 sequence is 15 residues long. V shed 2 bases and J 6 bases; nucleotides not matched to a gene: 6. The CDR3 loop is CASSLSSSGVDTQYF. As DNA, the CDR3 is TGTGCCAGCAGCTTATCCTCTAGCGGGGTGGATACGCAGTATTTT.

CDR3 region: CASSLSGGTGEQFF. The CDR3, as DNA: TGTGCCAGCAGTTTATCGGGGGGAACAGGGGAGCAGTTCTTC. The chain joins TRBV27 to TRBJ2-1; either TRBD1 or TRBD2 may fit D (6 bases each). CDR1 and CDR2 from the germline V gene are MNHEY and SMNVEV (reference sequence). The CDR3 runs 14 residues. With 0 bases removed from V and 10 bases from J, the gap between germline ends came to 13 bases.

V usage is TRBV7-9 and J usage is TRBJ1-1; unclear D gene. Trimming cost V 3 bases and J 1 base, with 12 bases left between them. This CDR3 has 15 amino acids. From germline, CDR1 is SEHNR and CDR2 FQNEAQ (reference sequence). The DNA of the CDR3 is TGTGCCAGCAGCTTTGTTCAGGACCCGAACACTGAAGCTTTCTTT. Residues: CASSFVQDPNTEAFF.

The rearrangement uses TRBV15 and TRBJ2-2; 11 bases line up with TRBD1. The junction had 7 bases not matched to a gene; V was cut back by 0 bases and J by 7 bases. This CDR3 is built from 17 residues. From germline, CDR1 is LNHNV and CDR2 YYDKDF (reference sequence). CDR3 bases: TGTGCCACCAGCAGAGATCTCGGGACAGGGGGGCACGGGGAGCTGTTTTTT. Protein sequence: CATSRDLGTGGHGELFF.

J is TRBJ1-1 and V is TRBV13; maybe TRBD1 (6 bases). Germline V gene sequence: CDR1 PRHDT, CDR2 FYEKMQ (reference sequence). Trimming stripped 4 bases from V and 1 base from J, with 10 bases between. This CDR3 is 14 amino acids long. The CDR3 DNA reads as TGTGCCAGCAGCTGGGGGCAGGGGAACACTGAAGCTTTCTTT. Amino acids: CASSWGQGNTEAFF.

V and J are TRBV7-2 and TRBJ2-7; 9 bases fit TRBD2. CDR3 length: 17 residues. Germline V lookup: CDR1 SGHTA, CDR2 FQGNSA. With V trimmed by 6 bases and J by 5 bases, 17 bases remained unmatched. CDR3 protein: CASSPRVAGALPNEQYF. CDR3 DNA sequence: TGTGCCAGCAGTCCCCGGGTAGCGGGAGCCTTACCTAACGAGCAGTACTTC.

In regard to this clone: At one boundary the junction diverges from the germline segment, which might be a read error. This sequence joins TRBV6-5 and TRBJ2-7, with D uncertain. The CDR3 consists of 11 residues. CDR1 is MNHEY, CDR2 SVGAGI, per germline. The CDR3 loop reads CASSYSNEQYF. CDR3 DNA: TGTGCCAGCAGTTACTCCAACGAGCAGTACTTC.